These 24 T cell receptor beta chains were sequenced from one sample in a study of STAT5B mutations in CD4+ large granular lymphocyte leukemia. TCRdb's table, derived via immunoSEQ multiplex PCR, lists solely in-frame clones and lacks some. The sample has about 32,000 clones, roughly 72% seen once. Source material: CD4+ T cells from blood buffy coats. The receptors derive from a human donor in good health.

The table lists this clone with a few counts. This chain uses TRBV30 with TRBJ1-5; TRBD1 matches 7 bases. The CDR3 has 15 amino acids. V lost 0 bases and J lost 7; bases outside the gene matches: 9. CDR1 and CDR2 from the germline V gene are GTSNPN and SVGIG (reference sequence). As DNA, the CDR3 is TGTGCCTGGAGTGTGGGGGGACAGTTATTCCAGCCCCAGCATTTT. This sequence encodes CAWSVGGQLFQPQHF.

The chain joins TRBV28 to TRBJ2-3; TRBD2 agrees at 11 bases. This CDR3 contains 16 residues. The V gene's germline CDR1 is MDHEN and CDR2 SYDVKM. V shed 5 bases and J 1 base; nucleotides not matched to a gene: 5. The CDR3 DNA is TGTGCCAGCAGTCAAAGTAGCGGGGGGGGCACAGATACGCAGTATTTT. It encodes CASSQSSGGGTDTQYF.

The chain is built from TRBV4-3 and TRBJ1-2; D perhaps matches TRBD1 (5 bases). The V end lost 0 bases, the J end lost 7 bases, and 12 bases lay between the germline ends. Germline loops: CDR1 LGHNA, CDR2 YSLEER. The CDR3 spans 14 residues. The CDR3 coding sequence is TGCGCCAGCAGCCAAGATTTAGGGACGGTTGGCTACACCTTC. Protein product: CASSQDLGTVGYTF.

The rearrangement joins TRBV6-5 to TRBJ1-2; no definite D call. Looked up from germline, CDR1 is MNHEY and CDR2 is SVGAGI. V lost 6 bases, J lost 4 bases, and 12 bases lay in between. This CDR3 region has 13 residues. DNA of the CDR3: TGTGCCAGCAGACGCGGTAAACTCTATGGCTACACCTTC. Protein: CASRRGKLYGYTF.

This clone was detected once. J is TRBJ1-2 and V is TRBV7-2, with 8 bases lining up with TRBD1. After removal of 5 bases from V and 4 bases from J, the junction contained 9 bases not matched to a gene. Germline V gene data show CDR1 as SGHTA and CDR2 as FQGNSA. This CDR3 contains 15 residues. This CDR3 is CASSMSRGLGYGYTF. The CDR3, as DNA: TGTGCCAGCAGCATGTCCAGGGGGCTAGGCTATGGCTACACCTTC.

Here the CDR3 reads CASSTRTGWNTGELFF. The CDR3 DNA follows: TGTGCCAGCAGTACACGGACGGGGTGGAACACCGGGGAGCTGTTTTTT. The rearrangement uses TRBV28 and TRBJ2-2; weak D call: TRBD2 (5 bases). The CDR3 covers 16 residues. Trimming pared 5 bases from V and 1 base from J, leaving 14 bases between. Germline V gene data show CDR1 as MDHEN and CDR2 as SYDVKM.

The chain joins TRBV9 to TRBJ2-5; 7 positions agree with TRBD2. The CDR3 totals 14 residues. V lost 4 bases, J lost 7 bases, and 10 bases stayed unmatched. Germline CDR1 SGDLS, CDR2 YYNGEE. CDR3 residues: CASSPRAGESTQYF. The CDR3 nucleotides are TGTGCCAGCAGCCCTCGGGCGGGGGAGTCGACCCAGTACTTC.

The rearrangement uses TRBV11-2 and TRBJ1-1; D is unclear. Germline lookup yields CDR1 SGHAT and CDR2 FQNNGV. V lost 2 bases and J 1 base, leaving 5 bases between the germline ends. The CDR3 totals 13 residues. This chain's CDR3 is CASSLRRNTEAFF. DNA of the CDR3: TGTGCCAGCAGCTTACGAAGGAACACTGAAGCTTTCTTT. The full variable domain, in which reference TRBV11-2 and TRBJ1-1 provide the parts outside the CDR3, is EAGVAQSPRYKIIEKRQSVAFWCNPISGHATLYWYQQILGQGPKLLIQFQNNGVVDDSQLPKDRFSAERLKGVDSTLKIQPAKLEDSAVYLCASSLRRNTEAFFGQGTRLTVV.

The chain employs TRBV5-1 and TRBJ2-1; TRBD2 agrees at 7 bases. Trimming at V came to 4 bases and at J to 8 bases, leaving 6 bases not matched to a gene. CDR1 is SGHRS and CDR2 is YFSETQ in the germline V gene. The CDR3 is 13 residues long. The chain's CDR3 is CASSLEGRDEQFF. The CDR3 DNA sequence: TGCGCCAGCAGCCTCGAGGGGAGGGATGAGCAGTTCTTC.

This chain uses TRBV7-2 with TRBJ1-1; D remains unclear. V lost 3 bases to trimming and J lost 1 base, with 9 bases between them. CDR1 is SGHTA, CDR2 FQGNSA, per germline. This CDR3 spans 14 amino acids. CDR3 sequence: CASSFWARNTEAFF. CDR3 DNA sequence: TGTGCCAGCAGCTTTTGGGCGCGGAACACTGAAGCTTTCTTT.

This chain links TRBV10-3 with TRBJ2-7, with D perhaps assigned TRBD1 or TRBD2 (5 bases each). Per the germline V gene, CDR1 is ENHRY and CDR2 is SYGVKD. The V and J ends lost 6 bases and 3 bases respectively, with 12 bases between them. The CDR3 totals 13 residues. The CDR3: CAIRGTGYYEQYF. As DNA, the CDR3 is TGTGCCATCAGAGGGACGGGATACTACGAGCAGTACTTC.

This chain links TRBV19 with TRBJ1-1; a possible D gene is TRBD1 (5 bases). CDR1 and CDR2 from the germline V gene are LNHDA and SQIVND (reference sequence). Deletions cut 3 bases from V and 3 bases from J, with 11 bases between. This CDR3 is 14 amino acids long. The CDR3 DNA follows: TGTGCCAGTAGTATTGAAGTACAGGACACTGAAGCTTTCTTT. It codes for CASSIEVQDTEAFF.

The V call is TRBV25-1, the J call TRBJ2-5; 8 bases line up with TRBD1. Germline CDR1 is MGHDK and CDR2 is SYGVNS. The CDR3 runs to 13 residues. J lost 5 bases, V lost 7 bases, and 6 bases had no gene match. CDR3: CASTRTGWETQYF. CDR3 sequence (DNA): TGTGCCAGCACCCGGACAGGGTGGGAGACCCAGTACTTC.

This clone turned up a few times. The chain carries TRBV19 and TRBJ1-1; D is unresolved. The CDR3 is 16 residues long. V was shortened by 5 bases and J by 1 base, with 17 bases between the two germline ends. CDR1 LNHDA and CDR2 SQIVND come from the germline V gene (reference sequence). The DNA of the CDR3 is TGTGCCAGTAGTCGCCTCGGGCTGAGCAGGAACACTGAAGCTTTCTTT. It translates to CASSRLGLSRNTEAFF.

This clone was observed a handful of times. The J gene is TRBJ1-1, the V gene TRBV2; 7 bases line up with TRBD1. This CDR3 contains 14 residues. Losses at the gene ends were 5 bases for V and 1 base for J; bases not matched to a gene: 4. The germline gives CDR1 SNHLY, CDR2 FYNNEI. CDR3 residues: CASSRRGANTEAFF. The CDR3 DNA reads TGTGCCAGCAGTCGCAGGGGGGCGAACACTGAAGCTTTCTTT.

The chain is built from TRBV7-2 and TRBJ1-5; D call uncertain. The V gene's germline CDR1 is SGHTA and CDR2 FQGNSA. Trimming took off 8 bases at V and 7 bases at J, with 12 bases between the two ends. The CDR3 is 12 amino acids. DNA for the CDR3: TGTGCCAGCGGAGGCGCGGGCCAGCCCCAGCATTTT. Encoded protein: CASGGAGQPQHF.

The V gene is TRBV27, the J gene TRBJ1-6, with D possibly matching TRBD1 (5 bases). V lost 0 bases and J 7 bases, leaving 25 bases between the germline ends. CDR3 length: 20 residues. Germline-derived CDR1 and CDR2 are MNHEY and SMNVEV (reference sequence). CDR3 in amino acids: CASSLSATKSSGWRNSPLHF. Here the CDR3 DNA reads TGTGCCAGCAGTTTATCTGCTACAAAAAGTTCAGGGTGGAGGAATTCACCCCTCCACTTT.

This chain joins TRBV9 and TRBJ2-7; TRBD1 agrees at 7 bases. The CDR3 sequence is 13 residues long. Looked up from germline, CDR1 is SGDLS and CDR2 is YYNGEE. V lost 4 bases to trimming and J lost 2 bases; unmatched junction nucleotides: 3. The CDR3 nucleotides are TGTGCCAGCAGCACAGGGGTCACCTACGAGCAGTACTTC. It translates to CASSTGVTYEQYF.

The sample holds a few counts of this clone. The V call is TRBV7-2, the J call TRBJ2-7, with D unclear. Germline values: CDR1 SGHTA, CDR2 FQGNSA. The CDR3 consists of 15 residues. Trimming shortened V by 2 bases and J by 3 bases, and 14 bases separated the two germline ends. CDR3 sequence: CASSLNPGILYEQYF. For the CDR3, the DNA is TGTGCCAGCAGCTTAAACCCAGGAATCCTCTACGAGCAGTACTTC.

This chain joins TRBV18 and TRBJ2-7; D possibly uses TRBD1 or TRBD2 (5 bases each). Between the trimmed V and J ends, which lost 3 bases and 2 bases, there was a span of 11 bases. Germline assignment: CDR1 KGHSH and CDR2 LQKENI. This CDR3 comprises 14 residues. As DNA, the CDR3 is TGTGCCAGCTCACCCAGCGTGGGGGCCTACGAGCAGTACTTC. Encoded protein: CASSPSVGAYEQYF.

In this sample, this clone turned up a few times. CDR3 sequence reads: CASSMGTGGDGYTF. CDR3 nucleotide sequence: TGCGCCAGCAGCATGGGGACAGGGGGTGATGGCTACACCTTC. V is TRBV5-1 and J is TRBJ1-2, with 11 bases matching TRBD1. V was clipped by 4 bases and J by 6 bases; unmatched bases: 5. CDR1 is SGHRS and CDR2 is YFSETQ in the germline V gene. This CDR3 contains 14 residues.

A few counts support this clone. The genes are TRBV2 and TRBJ1-4; D is possibly TRBD1 (5 bases). Germline CDR1 and CDR2: SNHLY and FYNNEI. Trimming took off 7 bases at V and 4 bases at J, with 7 bases between the two ends. This CDR3 region has 12 residues. The CDR3 reads CASKGINEKLFF. In DNA, the CDR3 is TGTGCCAGCAAGGGGATTAATGAAAAACTGTTTTTT.

This clone was recorded a few times. The gene calls are TRBV9 and TRBJ1-6; TRBD1 might be the D (5 bases). This CDR3 has 15 amino acids. Germline V gene sequence: CDR1 SGDLS, CDR2 YYNGEE. Deletions cut 3 bases from V and 5 bases from J, with 12 bases between. This chain's CDR3 is CASSASGGNNSPLHF. The CDR3, as DNA: TGTGCCAGCAGCGCCTCGGGGGGAAATAATTCACCCCTCCACTTT.

This chain joins TRBV19 and TRBJ2-5, with 7 bases identical to TRBD2. Germline values: CDR1 LNHDA, CDR2 SQIVND (reference sequence). The CDR3 covers 15 residues. Unmatched junction bases numbered 8, after V lost 2 bases and J lost 5 bases. This CDR3 is CASSISGLEGETQYF. Written as DNA, the CDR3 is TGTGCCAGTAGTATATCAGGACTAGAGGGCGAGACCCAGTACTTC.